Here is one TCR beta chain with its context. Here immunoSEQ multiplex PCR was the method, and the copy in TCRdb shows in-frame clones only, minus some. The sample contains a few hundred thousand clones, 75% to 90% of which appear only once. Participant-given clinical history determined each cohort assignment. For recovered donors of Cohort 3, there were two negative PCRs, clearance, or symptom resolution. V dropped 4 bases and J dropped 9 bases, with 7 bases sitting between them. The germline V gene has CDR1 DFQATT and CDR2 SNEGSKA (reference sequence). The CDR3 length is 10 residues. This specimen comes from a study of blood T cell repertoires in COVID-19. Overall study context: Acute and convalescent COVID-19 specimens originated in the United States, Italy and Spain. Sources were T cells, B-cell-depleted T cells, or PBMCs; the material itself was cDNA or gDNA.

V and J are TRBV20-1 and TRBJ2-1, with TRBD2 as a possible D gene (5 bases). The clonotype was recovered from a woman in her thirties who had recovered from COVID-19. The sequenced material came from PBMCs or T cells enriched from blood (not recorded which). The CDR3 DNA reads TGCAGTGCTACTAGCTCTGAGCAGTTCTTC. Its translation: CSATSSEQFF.